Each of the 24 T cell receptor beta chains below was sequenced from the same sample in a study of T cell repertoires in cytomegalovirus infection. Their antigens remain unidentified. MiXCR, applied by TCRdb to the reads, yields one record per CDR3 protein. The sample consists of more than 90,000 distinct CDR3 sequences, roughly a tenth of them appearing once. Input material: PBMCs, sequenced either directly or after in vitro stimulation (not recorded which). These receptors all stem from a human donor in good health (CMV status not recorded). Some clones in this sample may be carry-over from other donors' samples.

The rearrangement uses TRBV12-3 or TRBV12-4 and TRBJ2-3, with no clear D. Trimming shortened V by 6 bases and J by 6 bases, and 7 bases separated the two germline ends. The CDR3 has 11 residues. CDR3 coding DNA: TGTGCCAGCAGGAGGTCGGATACGCAGTATTTT. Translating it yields CASRRSDTQYF.

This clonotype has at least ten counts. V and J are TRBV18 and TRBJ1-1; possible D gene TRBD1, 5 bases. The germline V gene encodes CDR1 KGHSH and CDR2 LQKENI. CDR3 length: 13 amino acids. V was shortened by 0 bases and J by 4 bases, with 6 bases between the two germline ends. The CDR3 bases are TGTGCCAGCTCACCACCGGGGGGCACTGAAGCTTTCTTT. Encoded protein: CASSPPGGTEAFF.

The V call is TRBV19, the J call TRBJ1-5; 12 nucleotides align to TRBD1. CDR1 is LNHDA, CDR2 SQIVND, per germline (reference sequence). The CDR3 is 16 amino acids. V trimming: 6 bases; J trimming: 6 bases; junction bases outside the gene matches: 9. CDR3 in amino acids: CASRLGTGGAGQPQHF. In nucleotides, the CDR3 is TGTGCCAGTAGGTTAGGGACAGGGGGCGCAGGTCAGCCCCAGCATTTT.

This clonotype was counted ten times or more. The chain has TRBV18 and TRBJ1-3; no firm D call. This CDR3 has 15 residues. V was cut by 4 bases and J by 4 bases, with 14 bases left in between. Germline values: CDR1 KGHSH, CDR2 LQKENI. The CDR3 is CASSRRTDGGNTIYF. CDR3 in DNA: TGTGCCAGCTCACGTCGGACGGATGGAGGAAACACCATATATTTT.

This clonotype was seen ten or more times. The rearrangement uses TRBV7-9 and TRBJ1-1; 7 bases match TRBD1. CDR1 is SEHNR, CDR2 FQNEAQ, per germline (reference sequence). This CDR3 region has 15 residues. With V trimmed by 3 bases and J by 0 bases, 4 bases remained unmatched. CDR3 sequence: CASSLPTGMNTEAFF. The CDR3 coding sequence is TGTGCCAGCAGCTTGCCGACAGGGATGAACACTGAAGCTTTCTTT.

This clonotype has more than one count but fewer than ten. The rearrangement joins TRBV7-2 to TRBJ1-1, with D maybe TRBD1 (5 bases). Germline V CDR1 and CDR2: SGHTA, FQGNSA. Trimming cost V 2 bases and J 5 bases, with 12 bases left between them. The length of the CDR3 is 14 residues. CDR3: CASSLRSGNTEAFF. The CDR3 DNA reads TGTGCCAGCAGCTTAAGGTCAGGGAATACTGAAGCTTTCTTT.

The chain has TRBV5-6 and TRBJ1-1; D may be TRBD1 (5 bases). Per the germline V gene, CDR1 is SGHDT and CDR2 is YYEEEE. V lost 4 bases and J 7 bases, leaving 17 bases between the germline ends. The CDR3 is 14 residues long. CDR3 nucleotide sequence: TGTGCCAGCAGCCAATACGGGGGTTCGGGTGAAGCTTTCTTT. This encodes CASSQYGGSGEAFF.

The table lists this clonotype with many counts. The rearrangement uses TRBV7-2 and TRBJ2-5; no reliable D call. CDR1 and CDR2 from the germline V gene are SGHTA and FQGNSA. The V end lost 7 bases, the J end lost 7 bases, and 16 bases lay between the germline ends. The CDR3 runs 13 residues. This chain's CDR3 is CASTFEWVGTQYF. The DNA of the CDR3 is TGTGCCAGCACCTTCGAATGGGTGGGGACCCAGTACTTC.

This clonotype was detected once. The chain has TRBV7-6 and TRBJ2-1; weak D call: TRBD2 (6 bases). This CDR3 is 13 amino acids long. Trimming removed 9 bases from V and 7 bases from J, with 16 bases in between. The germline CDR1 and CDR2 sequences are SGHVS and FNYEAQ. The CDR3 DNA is TGTGCCAGAGGCGGGGAGGTTATGAATGAGCAGTTCTTC. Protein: CARGGEVMNEQFF.

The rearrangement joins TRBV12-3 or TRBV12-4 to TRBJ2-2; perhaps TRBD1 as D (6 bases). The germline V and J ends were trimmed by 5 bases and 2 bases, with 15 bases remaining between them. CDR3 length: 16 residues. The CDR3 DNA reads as TGTGCCAGCAGTCCTCAGGGGATTGGAAACACCGGGGAGCTGTTTTTT. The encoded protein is CASSPQGIGNTGELFF.

DNA of the CDR3: TGTGCCAGTAGCTTCACTAGCGGGAGAGGCAATGAGCAGTTCTTC. Protein product: CASSFTSGRGNEQFF. The chain uses TRBV19 and TRBJ2-1; 11 bases line up with TRBD2. Germline V gives CDR1 LNHDA, CDR2 SQIVND (reference sequence). The CDR3 has 15 residues. V was clipped by 6 bases and J by 6 bases; unmatched bases: 7.

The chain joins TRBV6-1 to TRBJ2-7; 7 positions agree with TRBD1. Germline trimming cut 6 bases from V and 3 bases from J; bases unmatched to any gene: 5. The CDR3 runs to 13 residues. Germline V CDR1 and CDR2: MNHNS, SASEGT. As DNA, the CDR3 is TGTGCCAGCAGCCCAGGACAGGTCTACGAGCAGTACTTC. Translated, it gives CASSPGQVYEQYF.

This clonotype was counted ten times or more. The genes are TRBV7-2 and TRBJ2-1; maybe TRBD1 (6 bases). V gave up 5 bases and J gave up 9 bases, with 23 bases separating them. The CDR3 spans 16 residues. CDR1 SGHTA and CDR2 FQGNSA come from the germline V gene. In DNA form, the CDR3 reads TGTGCCAGCAGCCCCATGAACAGGGCACTCCGGGGTGAGCAGTTCTTC. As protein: CASSPMNRALRGEQFF. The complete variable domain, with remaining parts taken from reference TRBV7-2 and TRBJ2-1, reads GAGVSQSPSNKVTEKGKDVELRCDPISGHTALYWYRQSLGQGLEFLIYFQGNSAPDKSGLPSDRFSAERTGGSVSTLTIQRTQQEDSAVYLCASSPMNRALRGEQFFGPGTRLTVL.

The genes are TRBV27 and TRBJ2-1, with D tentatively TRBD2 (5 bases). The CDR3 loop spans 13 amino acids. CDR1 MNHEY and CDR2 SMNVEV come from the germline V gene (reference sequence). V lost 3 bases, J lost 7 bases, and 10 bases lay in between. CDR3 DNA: TGTGCCAGCAGTTTTAGGGAGCTGAATGAGCAGTTCTTC. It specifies CASSFRELNEQFF.

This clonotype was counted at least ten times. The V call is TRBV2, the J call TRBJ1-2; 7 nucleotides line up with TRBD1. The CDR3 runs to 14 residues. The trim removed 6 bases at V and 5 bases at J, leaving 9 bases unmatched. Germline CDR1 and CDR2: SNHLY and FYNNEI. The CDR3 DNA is TGTGCCAGCAGGGAAAGAACAGGGGATTATGGCTACACCTTC. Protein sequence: CASRERTGDYGYTF.

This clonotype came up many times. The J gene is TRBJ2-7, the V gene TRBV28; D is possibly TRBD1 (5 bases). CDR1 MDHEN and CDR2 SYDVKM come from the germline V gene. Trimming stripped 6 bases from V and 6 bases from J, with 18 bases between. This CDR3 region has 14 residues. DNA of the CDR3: TGTGCCAGCAGCACTCAGGGTTACGACGGCGAGCAGTACTTC. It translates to CASSTQGYDGEQYF.

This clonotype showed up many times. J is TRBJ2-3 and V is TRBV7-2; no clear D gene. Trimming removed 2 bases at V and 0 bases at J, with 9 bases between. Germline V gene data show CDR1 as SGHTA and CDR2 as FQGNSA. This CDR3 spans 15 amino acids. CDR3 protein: CASSLLRISTDTQYF. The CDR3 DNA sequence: TGTGCCAGCAGCTTACTTAGGATAAGCACAGATACGCAGTATTTT.

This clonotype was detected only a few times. The CDR3 loop is CSVEIPSTDTQYF. Written as DNA, the CDR3 is TGCAGCGTTGAAATCCCATCCACAGATACGCAGTATTTT. The chain is built from TRBV29-1 and TRBJ2-3, with D unclear. The CDR3 consists of 13 residues. The V and J ends lost 2 bases and 2 bases respectively, with 8 bases between them. CDR1 and CDR2 (germline): SQVTM, ANQGSEA.

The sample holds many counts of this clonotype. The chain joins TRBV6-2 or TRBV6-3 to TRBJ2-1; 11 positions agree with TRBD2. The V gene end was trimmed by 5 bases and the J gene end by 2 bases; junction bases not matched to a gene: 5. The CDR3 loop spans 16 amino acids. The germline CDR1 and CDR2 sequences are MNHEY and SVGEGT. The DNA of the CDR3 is TGTGCCAGCAGTAAGGGACTAGCGGCAGCCTACAATGAGCAGTTCTTC. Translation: CASSKGLAAAYNEQFF.

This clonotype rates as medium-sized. The CDR3 is CASSSWGLRSYEQYF. In nucleotides, the CDR3 is TGTGCCAGCAGCTCCTGGGGCTTGCGCTCCTACGAGCAGTACTTC. This sequence joins TRBV7-9 and TRBJ2-7; perhaps TRBD1 as D (5 bases). There are 15 residues in the CDR3. Germline loops: CDR1 SEHNR, CDR2 FQNEAQ (reference sequence). V was clipped by 4 bases and J by 0 bases, with 13 bases between them.

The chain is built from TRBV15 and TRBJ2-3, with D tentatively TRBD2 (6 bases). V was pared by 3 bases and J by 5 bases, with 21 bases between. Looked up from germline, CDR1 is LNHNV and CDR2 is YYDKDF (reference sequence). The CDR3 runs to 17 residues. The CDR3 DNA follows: TGTGCCACCAGCAGTTCAGGCCTAGCGACAAGTTTAGATACGCAGTATTTT. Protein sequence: CATSSSGLATSLDTQYF.

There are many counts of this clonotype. This chain's CDR3 is CASSPLAGTPYNEQFF. DNA for the CDR3: TGTGCCAGCAGCCCGTTAGCGGGGACTCCATACAATGAGCAGTTCTTC. The gene calls are TRBV7-2 and TRBJ2-1; 8 nucleotides match TRBD2. V gave up 5 bases and J gave up 4 bases; unmatched junction bases: 10. The length of the CDR3 is 16 residues. Germline CDR1 is SGHTA and CDR2 is FQGNSA.

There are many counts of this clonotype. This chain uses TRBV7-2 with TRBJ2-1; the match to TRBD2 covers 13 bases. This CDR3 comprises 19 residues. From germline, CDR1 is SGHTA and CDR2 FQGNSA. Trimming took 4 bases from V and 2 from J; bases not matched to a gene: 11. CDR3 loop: CASSSPLTSGRTPYNEQFF. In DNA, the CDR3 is TGTGCCAGCAGCTCCCCCTTGACTAGCGGGAGGACCCCCTACAATGAGCAGTTCTTC.

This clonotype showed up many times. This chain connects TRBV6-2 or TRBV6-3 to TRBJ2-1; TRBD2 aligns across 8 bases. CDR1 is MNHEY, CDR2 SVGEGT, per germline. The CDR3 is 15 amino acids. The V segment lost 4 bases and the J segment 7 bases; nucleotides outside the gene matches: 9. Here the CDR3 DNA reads TGTGCCAGCAGTTTACCAAGGGGACTAGGGAATGAGCAGTTCTTC. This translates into CASSLPRGLGNEQFF.